A selection of T cell receptor beta chains follows, all from one sample in a study of blood T cells in healthy people across ages. TCRdb reprocessed the 5' RACE reads with MiXCR, giving one entry per CDR3 protein. The data contain fewer than 2,000,000 distinct CDR3 sequences, 35% to 50% of them singletons. The material sequenced was blood. Receptors were obtained from a human donor in good health. Both conserved end residues are part of each CDR3. The order of the fields is V gene, D gene, J gene, CDR3 length, clone size, CDR3 DNA, CDR3 protein. D genes are given only for firm matches. Size is stated for part of the rows, as once, few or many counts, or as a class when the clone is expanded.

>TRBV6-2/TRBV6-3|NA|TRBJ2-3|15|NA
TGTGCCAGCAGTTACCTCCGGGGAGGGACAGATGCGCAGTATTTT
CASSYLRGGTDAQYF
>TRBV6-2/TRBV6-3|TRBD1|TRBJ2-1|14|NA
TGTGCCAGCTGCCCCGGACAGGGATACAATGAGCAGTTCTTC
CASCPGQGYNEQFF
>TRBV7-9|NA|TRBJ1-2|15|NA
TGTGCCAGCAGCCGTATTCTGACTAACCTTTGTGGCTACACCTTC
CASSRILTNLCGYTF
>TRBV6-2/TRBV6-3|NA|TRBJ1-1|13|NA
TGTGCCAGCATCCTGACAGGGAACACTGAAGCTTTCTTT
CASILTGNTEAFF
>TRBV3-1|NA|TRBJ2-7|13|NA
TGTGCCAGCAGCCCCGGGGCCGTCTACGAGCAGTACTTC
CASSPGAVYEQYF
>TRBV6-4|TRBD2|TRBJ2-2|15|NA
TGTGCCAGCAGCCGTAGCGGGGGGACAACCGGGGAGCTGTTTTTT
CASSRSGGTTGELFF
>TRBV12-3/TRBV12-4|NA|TRBJ2-3|15|NA
TGTGCCAGCAGTTGGGAGCGAGCCCTCACAGATACGCAGTATTTT
CASSWERALTDTQYF
>TRBV4-3|NA|TRBJ1-2|13|NA
TGCGCCAGCGGGGGAGGGGGGCCAGATGGCTACACCTTC
CASGGGGPDGYTF
>TRBV5-6|NA|TRBJ1-2|14|NA
TGTGCCAGCAGTACAGGGAGGCCTAACTATGGCTACACCTTC
CASSTGRPNYGYTF
>TRBV11-2|TRBD1|TRBJ2-7|15|NA
TGTGCCAGCAGCGGAGTCGGGACAGGGCACATCGAGCAGTACTTC
CASSGVGTGHIEQYF
>TRBV5-1|NA|TRBJ2-6|16|few
TGCGCCAGCTCGGGGGTCCCTCTCTCTGGGGCCAACGTCCTGACTTTC
CASSGVPLSGANVLTF
>TRBV4-2|TRBD2|TRBJ2-7|14|NA
TGTGCCAGCAGTCAAAAGCGGGGCTTCTACGAGCAGTACTTC
CASSQKRGFYEQYF